This paragraph reports one TCR beta chain. No antigen is known for it. Germline V gives CDR1 SGHTA, CDR2 FQGNSA. Trimming at V came to 6 bases and at J to 1 base, leaving 9 bases not matched to a gene. The CDR3 loop spans 16 amino acids. These data originate in a study of graft-versus-host responses after intestinal transplantation. Study as a whole: Recipients had multivisceral, liver-intestinal, or isolated intestinal transplants. Study outcomes and limitations: Circulating GvH clone levels at their peak were associated with HvG declines (early post-transplant). Subjects displaying graft-donor T cell macrochimerism possessed elevated graft-versus-host to host-versus-graft clonal ratios inside allografts. Researchers found GvH clones in recipient marrow, and some showed up first in ileum or blood.

Method: immunoSEQ multiplex PCR; TCRdb's copy keeps in-frame clones and lacks some. This table holds about 45,000 clones, more than 85% found once. Specimen: PBMCs, collected 524 days after transplant. The TCR originated in a human patient who received an intestinal transplant, so some T cells may come from the graft donor. The rearrangement joins TRBV7-2 to TRBJ2-1; TRBD2 agrees at 7 bases. The CDR3 loop reads CASSRISAGSYNEQFF. In nucleotides, the CDR3 is TGTGCCAGCAGTCGGATCTCAGCGGGATCCTACAATGAGCAGTTCTTC.